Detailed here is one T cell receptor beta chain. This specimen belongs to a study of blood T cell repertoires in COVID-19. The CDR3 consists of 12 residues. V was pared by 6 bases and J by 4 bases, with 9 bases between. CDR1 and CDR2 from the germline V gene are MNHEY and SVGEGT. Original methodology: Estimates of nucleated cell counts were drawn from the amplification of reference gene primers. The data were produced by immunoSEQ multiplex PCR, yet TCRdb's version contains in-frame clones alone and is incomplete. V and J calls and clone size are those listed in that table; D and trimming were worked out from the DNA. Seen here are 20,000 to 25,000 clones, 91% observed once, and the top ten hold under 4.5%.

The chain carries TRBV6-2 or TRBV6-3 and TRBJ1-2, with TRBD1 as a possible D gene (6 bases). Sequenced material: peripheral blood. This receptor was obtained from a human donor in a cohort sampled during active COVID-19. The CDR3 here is CASSRDIYGYTF. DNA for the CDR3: TGTGCCAGCAGCAGGGACATCTATGGCTACACCTTC.